This TCR beta chain comes out of a study of shared clonotypes between healthy human individuals. Across the study: Each donor's CD8 memory used one plate, CD8 naive two, each CD4 subset three.

CDR1 and CDR2 from the germline V gene are SGHRS and YFSETQ. V lost 1 base, J lost 2 bases, and 7 bases stayed unmatched. The CDR3 covers 17 residues. Study results and limitations: Across a handful of donors, naive CD4 shared around 5.4%, naive CD8 around 3.5%, memory CD4 more than 2%, memory CD8 around 0.36%.

In the source study's methods: Junction-only sequences without quality scores came from ImmunoSEQ, so filtering differed. Assay used: immunoSEQ multiplex PCR; TCRdb lists only in-frame clones, some missing. V, J and clone size are taken as reported in that table, and D and trimming were inferred from the DNA itself. Of under 1,100,000 clones in the sample, approximately 68% are singletons; the top ten hold approximately 1.5%. CD4+ cells were split into CD45RA+ naive and CD45RA-negative memory subsets. About this clone: Its antigen remains unknown.

The sample taken for sequencing was memory CD4+ T cells sorted from blood. Subset: CD45RA-negative fraction. This chain uses TRBV5-1 with TRBJ2-3; 10 bases align to TRBD2. The receptor was derived from a man aged 18-30 years in good health. CDR3 nucleotide sequence: TGCGCCAGCAGCTTGCCGACTAGCGGGCTCTCCACAGATACGCAGTATTTT. Protein product: CASSLPTSGLSTDTQYF.